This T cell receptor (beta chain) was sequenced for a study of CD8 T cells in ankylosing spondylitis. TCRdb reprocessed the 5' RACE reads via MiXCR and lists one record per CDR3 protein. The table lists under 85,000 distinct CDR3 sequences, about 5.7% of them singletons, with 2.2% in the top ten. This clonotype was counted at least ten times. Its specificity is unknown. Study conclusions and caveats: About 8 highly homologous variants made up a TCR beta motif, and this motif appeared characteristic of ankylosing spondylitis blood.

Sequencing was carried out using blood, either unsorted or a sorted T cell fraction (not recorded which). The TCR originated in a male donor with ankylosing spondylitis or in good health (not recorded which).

CDR3 coding DNA: TGCAGTGCCAGGGACAGTGCCCATCTAGAGACCCAGTACTTC. Its translation is CSARDSAHLETQYF. This chain uses TRBV20-1 with TRBJ2-5; 7 bases match TRBD1. Germline loops: CDR1 DFQATT, CDR2 SNEGSKA (reference sequence). This CDR3 is built from 14 residues. Unmatched junction bases numbered 11, after V lost 6 bases and J lost 4 bases.